This TCR beta chain was retrieved from a study of T cell responses to AZD1222 COVID-19 vaccine. Study observations and caveats: Repertoire sampling was restricted to post-peak T cell response timepoints.

CDR1 and CDR2 (germline): SGHKS, YYEKEE (reference sequence). Trimming removed 4 bases from V and 3 bases from J, with 11 bases in between. The CDR3 contains 14 residues. Repertoires were generated with immunoSEQ multiplex PCR, while TCRdb's copy carries only in-frame clones and drops some. Of 140,000 or so clones in the sample, around nine tenths were seen once. Comment on this clone: Its cognate antigen is unknown.

The sequence came from an adult in good health. The chain uses TRBV5-5 and TRBJ1-5; D perhaps matches TRBD1 (5 bases). The material sequenced was peripheral blood, taken on day 0 of AZD1222 vaccination. The CDR3 is CASSPGRVNQPQHF. In DNA form, the CDR3 reads TGTGCCAGCAGCCCGGGACGGGTCAATCAGCCCCAGCATTTT.